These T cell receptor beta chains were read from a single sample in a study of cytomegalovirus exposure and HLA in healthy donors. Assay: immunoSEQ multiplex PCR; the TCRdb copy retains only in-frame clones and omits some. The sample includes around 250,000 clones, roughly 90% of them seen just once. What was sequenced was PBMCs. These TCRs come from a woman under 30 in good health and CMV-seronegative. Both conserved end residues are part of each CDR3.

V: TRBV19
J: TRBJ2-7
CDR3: CASSIGGTGAYEQYF

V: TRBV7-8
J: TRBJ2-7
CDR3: CASSFTVGHSYEQYF

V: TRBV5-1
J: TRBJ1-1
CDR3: CASSQGQVGGTEAFF

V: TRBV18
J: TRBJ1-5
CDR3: CASSPPTGWNQPQHF

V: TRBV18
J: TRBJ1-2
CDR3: CASSQFDRGPSERYYGYTF

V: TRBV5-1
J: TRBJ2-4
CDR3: CASSSDRTNWAKNIQYF

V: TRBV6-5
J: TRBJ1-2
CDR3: CASSYGGGFYGYTF

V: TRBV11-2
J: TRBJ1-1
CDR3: CASGLGGYTEAFF

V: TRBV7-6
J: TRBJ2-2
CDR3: CASSSEGYTGELFF

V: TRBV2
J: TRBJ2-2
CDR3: CASSGGEGLVNTGELFF

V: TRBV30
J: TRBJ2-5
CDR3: CAWGQGRETQYF

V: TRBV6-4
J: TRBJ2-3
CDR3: CASSVGGASTDTQYF

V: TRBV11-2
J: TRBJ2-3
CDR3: CASSLGRNTDTQYF

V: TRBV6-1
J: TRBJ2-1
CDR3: CASSKGLAYEQFF

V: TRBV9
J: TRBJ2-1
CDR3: CASSVSTTSGGANEQFF

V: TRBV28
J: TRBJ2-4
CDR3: CASSLGGAAKNIQYF

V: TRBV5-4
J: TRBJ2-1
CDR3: CASSLALAGANEQFF

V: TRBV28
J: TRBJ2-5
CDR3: CASRSGGLETQYF

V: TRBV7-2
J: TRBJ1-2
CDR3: CASSLRPWEDGYTF

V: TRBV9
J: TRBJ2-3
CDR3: CASSVGLAGGTDTQYF

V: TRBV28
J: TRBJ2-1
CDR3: CASSSHTGTSGGGAYNEQFF

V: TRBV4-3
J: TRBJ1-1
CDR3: CASSANTGGNTEAFF

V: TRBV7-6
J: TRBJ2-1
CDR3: CASGAGNLIHEQFF

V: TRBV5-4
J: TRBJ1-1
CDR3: CASSFYMNTEAFF

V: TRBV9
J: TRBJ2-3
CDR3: CASSVHRSTDTQYF

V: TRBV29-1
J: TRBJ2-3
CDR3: CSVVRRGGRDTQYF

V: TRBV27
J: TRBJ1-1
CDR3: CASSLSGVLNTEAFF

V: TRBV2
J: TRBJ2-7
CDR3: CASIKGGEQYF

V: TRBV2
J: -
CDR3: CASSGTGGTEQYF

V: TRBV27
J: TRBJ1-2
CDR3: CASSFSRGGYTF

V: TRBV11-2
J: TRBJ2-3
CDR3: CASSLADRGLDTQYF

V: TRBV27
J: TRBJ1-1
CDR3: CASSLRGGPKMNTEAFF

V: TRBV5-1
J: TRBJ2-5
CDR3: CASSRGQKETQYF

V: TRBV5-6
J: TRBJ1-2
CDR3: CASSFGVADYGYTF

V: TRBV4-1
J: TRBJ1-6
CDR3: CASSQGGQGGNSPLHF

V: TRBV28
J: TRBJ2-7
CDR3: CASSFPDRLYEQYF

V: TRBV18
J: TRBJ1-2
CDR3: CASSPQEAGTGAGNYGYTF

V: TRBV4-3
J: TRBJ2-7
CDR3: CASSQGTGKTYEQYF

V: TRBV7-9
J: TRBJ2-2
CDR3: CASSRAVITGELFF

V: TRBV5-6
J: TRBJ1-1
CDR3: CASSMQGPEAFF

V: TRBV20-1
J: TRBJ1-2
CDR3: CSAKSYGYTF

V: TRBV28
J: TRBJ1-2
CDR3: CASQGGRGRYGYTF

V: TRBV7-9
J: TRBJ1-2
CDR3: CASSSAGTGVGYTF

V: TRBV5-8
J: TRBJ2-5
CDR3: CASSLAHWTVGETQYF

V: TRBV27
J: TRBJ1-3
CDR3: CASSLNSFSGNTIYF

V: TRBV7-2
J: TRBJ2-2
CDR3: CASSLARTTDTGELFF

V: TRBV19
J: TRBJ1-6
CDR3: CASTNIRDRAHNSPLHF

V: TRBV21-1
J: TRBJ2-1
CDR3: CASTGLTNRHYNEQFF

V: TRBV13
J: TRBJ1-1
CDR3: CASSPRTTRREAFF

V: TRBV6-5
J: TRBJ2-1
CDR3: CASSEEGEQFF

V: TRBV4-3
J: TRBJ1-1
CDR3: CASSQGGFAEAFF

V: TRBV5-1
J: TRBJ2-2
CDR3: CASSFGNRGPGELFF

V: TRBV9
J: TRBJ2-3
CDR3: CASSVVAGLGDTQYF

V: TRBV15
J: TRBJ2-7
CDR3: CATSRTPNIGGVVEQYF

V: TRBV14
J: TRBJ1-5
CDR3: CASSQGGGGQPQHF

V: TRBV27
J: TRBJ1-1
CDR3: CASSSIHRNTEAFF

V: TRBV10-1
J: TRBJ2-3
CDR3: CASSAVASGHPDTQYF